One and the same sample provided the 23 T cell receptor beta chains below, sequenced in a study of graft-versus-host responses after intestinal transplantation. The data were produced by immunoSEQ multiplex PCR, yet TCRdb's version contains in-frame clones alone and is incomplete. The sample has roughly 100,000 clones; 93% are singletons. The antigens these receptors bind are not known. The material was unstimulated CD8+ T cells sorted from spleen or lymph node cells, obtained before intestinal transplant. The receptors shown here come from a human donor who received an intestinal transplant.

The CDR3 spells CASSLLPGRGRKELFF. The CDR3 bases are TGTGCCAGCAGCTTACTTCCAGGCCGTGGTAGAAAGGAACTGTTTTTT. The chain uses TRBV7-6 and TRBJ1-4; D remains unclear. The V and J ends lost 2 bases and 12 bases respectively, with 22 bases between them. Germline V gene data show CDR1 as SGHVS and CDR2 as FNYEAQ. CDR3 length: 16 residues.

This clone has only a few counts. The chain combines TRBV19 with TRBJ2-7; either TRBD1 or TRBD2 may fit D (5 bases each). The CDR3 contains 12 residues. Germline V gene data show CDR1 as LNHDA and CDR2 as SQIVND (reference sequence). V lost 8 bases and J lost 3, with 11 bases in between. DNA of the CDR3: TGTGCCAGTGGGGGTTCAGGCTACGAGCAGTACTTC. It encodes CASGGSGYEQYF.

V usage is TRBV25-1 and J usage is TRBJ1-5, with D perhaps matching TRBD1 (6 bases). The ends were cut back, 4 bases at V and 3 bases at J, with 10 bases in the middle. The CDR3 covers 14 residues. Germline lookup yields CDR1 MGHDK and CDR2 SYGVNS. DNA of the CDR3: TGTGCCAGCAGTGGCGGACAGTTCAATCAGCCCCAGCATTTT. Protein: CASSGGQFNQPQHF.

For the CDR3, the DNA is TGTGCTAGTGGTTTGGGACGGGATCAGCCCCAGCATTTT. Its protein is CASGLGRDQPQHF. The V gene is TRBV12-5, the J gene TRBJ1-5; D is unresolved. CDR1 is LGHNT and CDR2 is FRNRAP in the germline V gene. This CDR3 is 13 amino acids long. V was trimmed by 1 base and J by 5 bases, leaving 6 bases between them.

This rearrangement joins TRBV11-3 to TRBJ2-3; 9 nucleotides match TRBD2. The germline CDR1 and CDR2 sequences are SGHNT and YENEEA. The CDR3 runs to 15 residues. The trim removed 3 bases at V and 3 bases at J, leaving 4 bases unmatched. CDR3 sequence (DNA): TGTGCCAGCAGCTTGACTAGCGGCACTACAGATACGCAGTATTTT. Translation: CASSLTSGTTDTQYF.

The chain combines TRBV4-1 with TRBJ1-3, with D hard to call. V lost 1 base, J lost 0 bases, and 4 bases lay in between. CDR1 is MGHRA and CDR2 is YSYEKL in the germline V gene. The CDR3 runs 14 residues. The CDR3, as DNA: TGCGCCAGCAGCCAAGGCGACTCTGGAAACACCATATATTTT. Translation gives CASSQGDSGNTIYF.

The chain is built from TRBV11-2 and TRBJ2-7; weak D call: TRBD1 (6 bases). The CDR3 is made up of 15 amino acids. Between the trimmed V and J ends, which lost 5 bases and 2 bases, there was a span of 16 bases. From germline, CDR1 is SGHAT and CDR2 FQNNGV. CDR3 protein: CASSPNGQIPYEQYF. The CDR3 nucleotides are TGTGCCAGCAGCCCCAACGGACAGATCCCCTACGAGCAGTACTTC.

This sequence joins TRBV4-1 and TRBJ2-7; D perhaps matches TRBD2 (5 bases). The CDR3 is made up of 14 amino acids. V was shortened by 4 bases and J by 0 bases, with 10 bases between the two germline ends. Germline CDR1 reads MGHRA; CDR2 reads YSYEKL. CDR3 DNA: TGCGCCAGCAGCCCCGCACGGGGCTCCTACGAGCAGTACTTC. Translation gives CASSPARGSYEQYF.

The chain combines TRBV7-8 with TRBJ2-7; D may correspond to TRBD1 or TRBD2 (5 bases each). In germline, CDR1 is SGHVS, CDR2 FQNEAQ. This CDR3 has 14 amino acids. The V end lost 5 bases, the J end lost 2 bases, and 13 bases lay between the germline ends. In DNA, the CDR3 is TGTGCCAGCAGCCAGAACGGGGCCCCCTACGAGCAGTACTTC. It is translated as CASSQNGAPYEQYF. The full variable domain, completed using reference TRBV7-8 and TRBJ2-7, is GAGVSQSPRYKVAKRGQDVALRCDPISGHVSLFWYQQALGQGPEFLTYFQNEAQLDKSGLPSDRFFAERPEGSVSTLKIQRTQQEDSAVYLCASSQNGAPYEQYFGPGTRLTVT.

As for this clone: This CDR3 is also generated by other DNA sequences in the sample. The rearrangement uses TRBV19 and TRBJ2-1, with D uncertain. Germline assignment: CDR1 LNHDA and CDR2 SQIVND (reference sequence). The CDR3 loop spans 12 amino acids. V was trimmed by 2 bases and J by 6 bases, leaving 5 bases between them. This chain's CDR3 is CASSIYGNEQFF. The CDR3 bases are TGTGCCAGTAGTATATACGGCAATGAGCAGTTCTTC.

This rearrangement joins TRBV6-1 to TRBJ1-2; D ambiguous. This CDR3 is 17 amino acids long. Germline CDR1 MNHNS, CDR2 SASEGT. The germline V and J ends were trimmed by 2 bases and 3 bases, with 19 bases remaining between them. CDR3 residues: CASSEQIMVATHYGYTF. The CDR3 DNA reads TGTGCCAGCAGTGAACAGATAATGGTGGCAACTCACTATGGCTACACCTTC.

This clone has only one observation. The gene calls are TRBV4-2 and TRBJ2-3; TRBD1 or TRBD2 may be the D gene (5 bases each). This CDR3 is built from 17 residues. The germline V gene encodes CDR1 LGHNA and CDR2 YNFKEQ. Trimming pared 1 base from V and 0 bases from J, leaving 14 bases between. The CDR3 region has the DNA TGTGCCAGCAGCCAAGCCATGGGGGTTACTAGCACAGATACGCAGTATTTT. Translating it yields CASSQAMGVTSTDTQYF.

The genes are TRBV9 and TRBJ2-1; the D gene is possibly TRBD2 (5 bases). Trimming took off 2 bases at V and 4 bases at J, with 10 bases between the two ends. This CDR3 region has 14 residues. Germline loops: CDR1 SGDLS, CDR2 YYNGEE. In DNA, the CDR3 is TGTGCCAGCAGCGTTAACGGGGATTACAATGAGCAGTTCTTC. The encoded protein is CASSVNGDYNEQFF.

This clone came up once. The chain employs TRBV11-3 and TRBJ2-1; D might be TRBD2 (5 bases). Trimming shortened V by 4 bases and J by 3 bases, and 13 bases separated the two germline ends. The V gene's germline CDR1 is SGHNT and CDR2 YENEEA. The CDR3 spans 15 residues. Here the CDR3 reads CASSSDGGVYNEQFF. In DNA, the CDR3 is TGTGCCAGCAGCTCGGACGGAGGAGTCTACAATGAGCAGTTCTTC.

This clone was found once. The rearrangement uses TRBV6-5 and TRBJ1-1; TRBD1 aligns across 9 bases. There are 13 residues in the CDR3. Germline trimming cut 7 bases from V and 10 bases from J; bases unmatched to any gene: 10. The germline V gene has CDR1 MNHEY and CDR2 SVGAGI. CDR3 protein: CASTPGQGFGAFF. DNA for the CDR3: TGTGCCAGCACTCCGGGACAGGGCTTTGGAGCTTTCTTT.

The genes are TRBV4-1 and TRBJ2-2; unclear D gene. V was shortened by 4 bases and J by 2 bases, with 8 bases between the two germline ends. CDR1 is MGHRA, CDR2 YSYEKL, per germline. This CDR3 spans 14 amino acids. Here the CDR3 DNA reads TGCGCCAGCAGCCTCGGACCTAACACCGGGGAGCTGTTTTTT. It specifies CASSLGPNTGELFF.

The chain carries TRBV4-1 and TRBJ2-5, with D hard to call. V was trimmed by 0 bases and J by 5 bases, leaving 13 bases between them. CDR3 size: 15 residues. The V gene's germline CDR1 is MGHRA and CDR2 YSYEKL. The CDR3 sequence is CASSQDRNPTETQYF. The DNA for the CDR3 is TGCGCCAGCAGCCAAGATCGAAACCCGACGGAGACCCAGTACTTC.

The genes are TRBV5-1 and TRBJ2-3; 9 positions agree with TRBD2. From germline, CDR1 is SGHRS and CDR2 YFSETQ. This CDR3 is built from 20 residues. The J segment lost 0 bases and the V segment lost 0 bases, leaving 14 bases of the junction unmatched. CDR3 sequence: CASSLGGVLAGNPSTDTQYF. The CDR3 DNA sequence: TGCGCCAGCAGCTTGGGGGGGGTGCTAGCGGGGAACCCTAGCACAGATACGCAGTATTTT.

The rearrangement links TRBV9 to TRBJ2-5; 7 bases match TRBD2. After removal of 4 bases from V and 2 bases from J, the junction contained 11 bases not matched to a gene. This CDR3 has 16 amino acids. CDR1 is SGDLS, CDR2 YYNGEE, per germline. CDR3 nucleotide sequence: TGTGCCAGCAGCTCGCGCCCGGGACTATTACAAGAGACCCAGTACTTC. This gives the protein CASSSRPGLLQETQYF.

The V gene is TRBV9, the J gene TRBJ1-1, with a tentative D call TRBD1 (6 bases). CDR1 SGDLS and CDR2 YYNGEE come from the germline V gene. Trimming removed 4 bases from V and 7 bases from J, with 14 bases in between. This CDR3 has 13 amino acids. The CDR3 region is CASSQGGEGEAFF. CDR3 nucleotides: TGTGCCAGCAGCCAAGGGGGGGAGGGTGAAGCTTTCTTT.

The chain is built from TRBV5-1 and TRBJ2-1; D perhaps matches TRBD2 (5 bases). The CDR3 sequence is 15 residues long. The ends were cut back, 2 bases at V and 10 bases at J, with 19 bases in the middle. The V gene's germline CDR1 is SGHRS and CDR2 YFSETQ. CDR3 coding DNA: TGCGCCAGCAGCTTACCCCGTGGAGGTAGTATAGAGCAGTTCTTC. This gives the protein CASSLPRGGSIEQFF.

The rearrangement links TRBV7-9 to TRBJ2-5; a possible D gene is TRBD1 (6 bases). Germline V CDR1 and CDR2: SEHNR, FQNEAQ (reference sequence). V lost 4 bases to trimming and J lost 4 bases, with 16 bases between them. This CDR3 comprises 15 residues. CDR3 nucleotides: TGTGCCAGCAGCTCAGGGGCCAGGGGCGCAGAGACCCAGTACTTC. This codes for CASSSGARGAETQYF.

The rearrangement links TRBV30 to TRBJ2-7; 8 nucleotides line up with TRBD2. The length of the CDR3 is 14 residues. J gave up 6 bases and V 5 bases, and 12 bases lay outside the gene matches. Germline lookup yields CDR1 GTSNPN and CDR2 SVGIG (reference sequence). The DNA of the CDR3 is TGTGCCTGGGCGGGAGGACTAGCTGAGTCCGAGCAGTACTTC. Amino acid sequence: CAWAGGLAESEQYF.